The rows below give T cell receptor beta chains drawn from one sample of a study of PD-1 blockade in mismatch repair-deficient tumors. Measured with immunoSEQ multiplex PCR; TCRdb has only the in-frame clones, and not every one. The table lists some 15,000 clones, about 80% of them singletons, with approximately 1.5% in the top ten. The sample was PBMCs, taken about 23 weeks after starting pembrolizumab. The receptors originated from an adult with mismatch repair-deficient cancer. Each CDR3 is given without its conserved first and last residue.

ASSVEPGGTYEQY,TRBJ2-7,TRBV9
ASSPLTSGTTDTQY,TRBJ2-3,TRBV18
ASSHGDRQNTEAF,TRBJ1-1,TRBV7-2
SVQWGLSNQPQH,TRBJ1-5,TRBV29-1
ASGTGGQRYEQY,TRBJ2-7,TRBV28
ASRGLYEQY,TRBJ2-7,TRBV6-5
ASSTISGEAF,TRBJ1-1,TRBV9
ASSSPSGRHQETQY,TRBJ2-5,TRBV13
ASSRDNSNQPQH,TRBJ1-5,TRBV7-2
ASSAALGNTIY,TRBJ1-3,TRBV19
ASSLGRAAGETQY,TRBJ2-5,TRBV5-1
ASSPGTADNQPQH,TRBJ1-5,TRBV9
ASSVRAGRGWDEQF,TRBJ2-1,TRBV9
ASKRTSGNTGELF,TRBJ2-2,TRBV5-1
ASRGQNSYNEQF,TRBJ2-1,TRBV5-1
SVGRGRRNNEQF,TRBJ2-1,TRBV29-1
ASSSEGAGLAGGPYEQY,TRBJ2-7,TRBV28
AISDIGQGRTSSYNSPLH,TRBJ1-6,TRBV10-3
AWIYSQGYSGNTIY,TRBJ1-3,TRBV30
ASSFQAGAGGYT,TRBJ1-2,TRBV28
ASSLWGQGMRETQY,TRBJ2-5,TRBV28
ASSLPTDNTEAF,TRBJ1-1,TRBV5-1
ASKVTGRYEQY,TRBJ2-7,TRBV28
ASSLGQDYQPQH,TRBJ1-5,TRBV28
ASRNQGTGELF,TRBJ2-2,TRBV28
ASSPAAGGGANVLT,TRBJ2-6,TRBV5-1
ASSQSEDEQY,TRBJ2-7,TRBV28
ASSPGTGPGGQPQH,TRBJ1-5,TRBV18
ASSPGLADTQY,TRBJ2-3,TRBV5-5
ASKSPPGETQY,TRBJ2-5,TRBV27
ASSLERGGETQY,TRBJ2-5,TRBV7-9
ASSLVAGTGGNTIY,TRBJ1-3,TRBV7-9
ASRTGLDPGNTIY,TRBJ1-3,TRBV5-1
ASSSTAPAYEQY,TRBJ2-7,TRBV7-2
ASSQELAGGWGSEETQY,TRBJ2-5,TRBV4-2
ASSPETGGTTEAF,TRBJ1-1,TRBV27
ASSDRQGATEAF,TRBJ1-1,TRBV7-9
ASTRDNEQF,TRBJ2-1,TRBV9
AISLTGGAEAF,TRBJ1-1,TRBV10-3
ATSIQESTDTQY,TRBJ2-3,TRBV19
ASSFSSGTREQY,TRBJ2-7,TRBV27
ASWTWDRGTNEQF,TRBJ2-1,TRBV28
ASSRSPDQPQH,TRBJ1-5,TRBV5-4
AASATNEKLF,TRBJ1-4,TRBV28
ASSEAGRSYNEQF,TRBJ2-1,TRBV6-1